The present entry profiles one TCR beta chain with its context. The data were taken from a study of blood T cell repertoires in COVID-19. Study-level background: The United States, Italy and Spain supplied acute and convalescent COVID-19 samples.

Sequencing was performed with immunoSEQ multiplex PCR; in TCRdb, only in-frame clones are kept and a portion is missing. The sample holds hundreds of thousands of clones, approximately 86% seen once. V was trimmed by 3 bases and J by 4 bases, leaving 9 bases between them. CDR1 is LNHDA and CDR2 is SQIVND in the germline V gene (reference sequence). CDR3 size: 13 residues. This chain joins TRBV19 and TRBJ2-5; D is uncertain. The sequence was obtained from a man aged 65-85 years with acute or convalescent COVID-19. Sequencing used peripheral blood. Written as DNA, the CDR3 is TGTGCCAGTAGTATTGCTATAAGAGAGACCCAGTACTTC. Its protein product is CASSIAIRETQYF.